What follows are 8 T cell receptor beta chains derived from one specimen sequenced in a study of blood T cell repertoires in COVID-19. The table came from immunoSEQ multiplex PCR; TCRdb's copy has only in-frame clones and leaves some out. In the table there are 15,000 to 20,000 clones, approximately 80% of which are singletons. The sample was peripheral blood. Every receptor here comes from a woman aged 70-85 years with active COVID-19.

This chain links TRBV7-2 with TRBJ2-3; 9 positions match TRBD2. Germline lookup yields CDR1 SGHTA and CDR2 FQGNSA. After removal of 3 bases from V and 4 bases from J, the junction contained 8 bases not matched to a gene. The CDR3 is made up of 16 amino acids. CDR3 residues: CASSFRAGGGADTQYF. CDR3 nucleotide sequence: TGTGCCAGCAGCTTCAGAGCGGGAGGAGGGGCAGATACGCAGTATTTT.

The genes are TRBV4-2 and TRBJ2-7; 8 bases match TRBD2. Germline CDR1 and CDR2: LGHNA and YNFKEQ. V lost 11 bases to trimming and J lost 2 bases; unmatched junction nucleotides: 14. The CDR3 totals 15 residues. CDR3 sequence: CADRVGSGMTYEQYF. DNA of the CDR3: TGTGCCGACAGAGTAGGTAGCGGGATGACCTACGAGCAGTACTTC.

The V and J genes are TRBV11-3 and TRBJ1-5; 9 bases fit TRBD1. With V trimmed by 2 bases and J by 0 bases, 14 bases remained unmatched. The CDR3 sequence is 20 residues long. Per germline, CDR1 SGHNT and CDR2 YENEEA. Written as DNA, the CDR3 is TGTGCCAGCAGCTTAAGATCACGGACAGGGGAAGGTTATAGCAATCAGCCCCAGCATTTT. Translated: CASSLRSRTGEGYSNQPQHF.

The chain recombines TRBV11-2 with TRBJ1-2; 8 bases fit TRBD1. The CDR3 spans 14 residues. The ends lost 7 bases at V and 7 bases at J; junction bases unmatched: 11. Germline V CDR1 and CDR2: SGHAT, FQNNGV. In DNA, the CDR3 is TGTGCCAGCACACTTAGTCCAGGGGGCCGTGGCTACACCTTC. Its translation: CASTLSPGGRGYTF.

This clone was counted only a few times. This chain connects TRBV5-6 to TRBJ2-1; a weak D match, TRBD1 (6 bases). CDR1 is SGHDT and CDR2 is YYEEEE in the germline V gene. Trimming took off 1 base at V and 0 bases at J, with 11 bases between the two ends. The CDR3 length is 16 residues. The CDR3 nucleotides are TGTGCCAGCAGCTTGAGTTTCAGGGGCTCCTACAATGAGCAGTTCTTC. Protein sequence: CASSLSFRGSYNEQFF.

This rearrangement joins TRBV9 to TRBJ2-2, with D perhaps TRBD2 (6 bases). Trimming removed 3 bases from V and 11 bases from J, with 8 bases in between. Germline V lookup: CDR1 SGDLS, CDR2 YYNGEE. The CDR3 runs 11 residues. The CDR3 protein is CASSGDFELFF. The CDR3 coding sequence is TGTGCCAGCAGCGGGGACTTTGAGCTGTTTTTT.

This clone was seen only once. V and J are TRBV19 and TRBJ1-1, with 7 bases aligning to TRBD1. Trimming cost V 3 bases and J 4 bases; bases outside gene matches: 8. This CDR3 contains 15 residues. The germline CDR1 and CDR2 sequences are LNHDA and SQIVND (reference sequence). The CDR3 sequence is CASSMGGPGGTEAFF. The CDR3 DNA sequence: TGTGCCAGTAGTATGGGGGGTCCAGGGGGCACTGAAGCTTTCTTT.

The chain has TRBV6-5 and TRBJ1-2; 9 bases match TRBD1. Germline CDR1 is MNHEY and CDR2 is SVGAGI. J lost 8 bases, V lost 0 bases, and 7 bases had no gene match. This CDR3 spans 15 amino acids. Here the CDR3 reads CASSYSQGAGNGYTF. CDR3 nucleotides: TGTGCCAGCAGTTACTCACAGGGGGCAGGTAACGGCTACACCTTC.